These 21 T cell receptor beta chains originate from one sample sequenced in a study of control samples from healthy donors and cancer patients (dated by TCRdb to the early 2020s). Receptor amplification or capture employed the immunoSEQ multiplex PCR assay. The table comes from immuneACCESS by way of TCRdb, which keeps in-frame sequences with V and J called. Part of the clones is missing from these tables; in studies checked, under half for an unresolved V gene and the rest for unknown reasons. Counted in this sample were about 160,000 clones; roughly 94% of them appeared once. The ten biggest clones cover under 8.5% of the sample. The sequencing input was blood. These receptors were taken from a woman in her 40s in good health.

This clone was counted between two and nine times. The V and J genes are TRBV11-2 and TRBJ2-2; D is unresolved. This CDR3 spans 14 amino acids. V shed 1 base and J shed 5 bases, with 8 bases lying between them. The germline CDR1 and CDR2 sequences are SGHAT and FQNNGV. This chain's CDR3 is CASSLVTRTGELFF. DNA of the CDR3: TGTGCCAGCAGCTTAGTGACGAGGACCGGGGAGCTGTTTTTT.

The chain carries TRBV7-2 and TRBJ1-1; 9 bases are shared with TRBD1. V shed 7 bases, J shed 0 bases, and the junction held 6 bases outside the gene matches. The CDR3 is 15 residues long. Germline assignment: CDR1 SGHTA and CDR2 FQGNSA. In nucleotides, the CDR3 is TGTGCCAGCACGAGGGACAGGGTCATGAACACTGAAGCTTTCTTT. Amino acid sequence: CASTRDRVMNTEAFF.

The genes are TRBV28 and TRBJ1-2; no definite D call. CDR1 and CDR2 from the germline V gene are MDHEN and SYDVKM. CDR3 length equals 12 residues. V gave up 9 bases and J gave up 0 bases, with 8 bases separating them. The CDR3 sequence: CASQESNYGYTF. The DNA of the CDR3 is TGTGCCAGTCAGGAATCTAACTATGGCTACACCTTC.

The chain combines TRBV10-1 with TRBJ1-5; unclear D gene. V was trimmed by 6 bases and J by 5 bases, leaving 11 bases between them. The germline V gene has CDR1 WNHNN and CDR2 SYGVQD (reference sequence). The CDR3 extends over 13 amino acids. This CDR3 reads CASSRRSDQPQHF. The DNA of the CDR3 is TGCGCCAGCAGCAGGAGGTCGGATCAGCCCCAGCATTTT.

The J gene is TRBJ2-7, the V gene TRBV10-3, with 11 bases fitting TRBD2. Germline V gene data show CDR1 as ENHRY and CDR2 as SYGVKD. V shed 9 bases and J 4 bases; nucleotides not matched to a gene: 11. The CDR3 totals 15 residues. This CDR3 reads CAIRPTSGENYEQYF. The CDR3 DNA reads as TGTGCCATACGTCCGACTAGCGGGGAAAATTACGAGCAGTACTTC.

The CDR3 is CASSFRQGFSPLHF. In DNA, the CDR3 is TGTGCCAGCAGTTTCCGACAGGGATTTTCACCCCTCCACTTT. The chain combines TRBV27 with TRBJ1-6; 7 nucleotides match TRBD1. Germline-derived CDR1 and CDR2 are MNHEY and SMNVEV (reference sequence). The CDR3 is 14 amino acids. J was trimmed by 9 bases and V by 3 bases; bases with no gene match: 5.

The chain recombines TRBV4-1 with TRBJ2-3; TRBD1 matches at 10 bases. The CDR3 covers 15 residues. J was trimmed by 7 bases and V by 0 bases; bases with no gene match: 4. CDR1 is MGHRA and CDR2 is YSYEKL in the germline V gene. For the CDR3, the DNA is TGCGCCAGCAGCCAAGAGACAGGGGGCGGGAATACGCAGTATTTT. Residues: CASSQETGGGNTQYF.

The rearrangement uses TRBV6-5 and TRBJ1-1; D remains ambiguous. Trimming left V 7 bases short and J 1 base short, with 10 bases between. Looked up from germline, CDR1 is MNHEY and CDR2 is SVGAGI. The CDR3 is made up of 13 amino acids. The CDR3 loop is CASMHTRNTEAFF. CDR3 in DNA: TGTGCCAGCATGCATACCAGGAACACTGAAGCTTTCTTT.

The CDR3 loop is CASSSGVNREKLFF. DNA for the CDR3: TGCGCCAGCAGCTCAGGCGTGAATCGGGAAAAACTGTTTTTT. The rearrangement uses TRBV5-1 and TRBJ1-4; D remains unclear. Trimming took off 3 bases at V and 8 bases at J, with 14 bases between the two ends. This CDR3 is 14 amino acids long. The germline V gene has CDR1 SGHRS and CDR2 YFSETQ.

The chain uses TRBV19 and TRBJ1-3, with D maybe TRBD1 (6 bases). The length of the CDR3 is 16 residues. Germline V gene lookup returns CDR1 LNHDA and CDR2 SQIVND (reference sequence). The ends were cut back, 7 bases at V and 0 bases at J, with 16 bases in the middle. The CDR3 bases are TGTGCCAGTAAAAAGACAGGCTTCGACTCTGGAAACACCATATATTTT. This encodes CASKKTGFDSGNTIYF.

This clone was seen just once. The chain joins TRBV3-1 (or the pseudogene TRBV3-2) to TRBJ1-2, with D possibly being TRBD1 (5 bases). CDR3 length: 13 amino acids. V was shortened by 3 bases and J by 8 bases, with 13 bases between the two germline ends. Germline V gene data show CDR1 as LGHDT and CDR2 as YNNKEL (reference sequence). DNA of the CDR3: TGTGCCAGCAGCCAGCGAGAGGGGCAGGGCTACACCTTC. It codes for CASSQREGQGYTF.

The chain joins TRBV7-6 to TRBJ1-6, with 10 bases matching TRBD1. The CDR3 loop spans 15 amino acids. V lost 5 bases to trimming and J lost 9 bases; unmatched junction nucleotides: 7. CDR1 and CDR2 (germline): SGHVS, FNYEAQ. The DNA of the CDR3 is TGTGCCAGCAGCCCCTCGGGACAGGGGATTTCACCCCTCCACTTT. This codes for CASSPSGQGISPLHF.

V usage is TRBV7-6 and J usage is TRBJ2-7; 8 bases map to TRBD1. The CDR3 covers 16 residues. Germline CDR1 and CDR2: SGHVS and FNYEAQ. J was trimmed by 1 base and V by 3 bases; bases with no gene match: 8. CDR3 protein: CASSFSWTGLSYEQYF. Here the CDR3 DNA reads TGTGCCAGCAGCTTTTCTTGGACAGGGCTGTCCTACGAGCAGTACTTC.

CDR3 in DNA: TGTGCCAGCAGCCCACCCGGAGGCCTTGATACGCAGTATTTT. Translating gives CASSPPGGLDTQYF. This rearrangement joins TRBV6-5 to TRBJ2-3; possible D gene TRBD2, 5 bases. CDR3 length equals 14 residues. The germline V gene has CDR1 MNHEY and CDR2 SVGAGI. V lost 6 bases and J 6 bases, leaving 16 bases between the germline ends.

This clone is a singleton in its sample. At one boundary the junction diverges from the germline segment, which might be a read error. The rearrangement joins TRBV2 to TRBJ2-6, with no clear D. This CDR3 is 13 amino acids long. Germline V lookup: CDR1 SNHLY, CDR2 FYNNEI. In nucleotides, the CDR3 is TGTGCCCGCAGGAGCTCTGGGGCCAACGTCCTGACTTTC. It encodes CARRSSGANVLTF. The entire variable domain, with the rest obtained from reference TRBV2 and TRBJ2-6, is as follows: EPEVTQTPSHQVTQMGQEVILRCVPISNHLYFYWYRQILGQKVEFLVSFYNNEISEKSEIFDDQFSVERPDGSNFTLKIRSTKLEDSAMYFCARRSSGANVLTFGAGSRLTVL.

V and J are TRBV11-2 and TRBJ1-1; D remains unclear. V lost 7 bases and J lost 2, with 20 bases in between. This CDR3 is built from 16 residues. Germline V CDR1 and CDR2: SGHAT, FQNNGV. The CDR3 region is CASTITSRAPNTEAFF. In DNA form, the CDR3 reads TGTGCCAGCACCATCACATCCCGGGCTCCTAACACTGAAGCTTTCTTT.

The gene calls are TRBV29-1 and TRBJ2-4; the D gene is possibly TRBD2 (7 bases). This CDR3 is 11 amino acids long. V lost 5 bases, J lost 7 bases, and 9 bases lay in between. CDR1 is SQVTM and CDR2 is ANQGSEA in the germline V gene. DNA for the CDR3: TGCAGCGTTAGGGGGGGCAACATTCAGTACTTC. Protein sequence: CSVRGGNIQYF.

The chain has TRBV11-3 and TRBJ2-5; D is ambiguous. Trimming cost V 8 bases and J 4 bases, with 14 bases left between them. Germline V gene sequence: CDR1 SGHNT, CDR2 YENEEA. This CDR3 region has 13 residues. This CDR3 reads CASQSGGGETQYF. The CDR3, as DNA: TGTGCCAGCCAATCGGGTGGCGGAGAGACCCAGTACTTC. The variable domain in full, completed from reference TRBV11-3 and TRBJ2-5, reads EAGVVQSPRYKIIEKKQPVAFWCNPISGHNTLYWYLQNLGQGPELLIRYENEEAVDDSQLPKDRFSAERLKGVDSTLKIQPAELGDSAVYLCASQSGGGETQYFGPGTRLLVL.

The rearrangement links TRBV19 to TRBJ2-6, with 7 bases identical to TRBD1. Unmatched junction bases numbered 6, after V lost 4 bases and J lost 0 bases. Looked up from germline, CDR1 is LNHDA and CDR2 is SQIVND (reference sequence). The CDR3 is 17 amino acids. The CDR3 region is CASSRGTAISGANVLTF. CDR3 coding DNA: TGTGCCAGTAGTAGAGGGACAGCCATCTCTGGGGCCAACGTCCTGACTTTC. Based on the CDR3 plus reference TRBV19 and TRBJ2-6, the full variable domain is DGGITQSPKYLFRKEGQNVTLSCEQNLNHDAMYWYRQDPGQGLRLIYYSQIVNDFQKGDIAEGYSVSREKKESFPLTVTSAQKNPTAFYLCASSRGTAISGANVLTFGAGSRLTVL.

V is TRBV5-6 and J is TRBJ2-7; the D gene is possibly TRBD1 (5 bases). The germline V gene has CDR1 SGHDT and CDR2 YYEEEE. The CDR3 sequence is 13 residues long. Trimming left V 2 bases short and J 3 bases short, with 9 bases between. DNA of the CDR3: TGTGCCAGCAGCTTAATCAGGGACTACGAGCAGTACTTC. It codes for CASSLIRDYEQYF. Filled out from reference TRBV5-6 and TRBJ2-7, the complete variable domain reads DAGVTQSPTHLIKTRGQQVTLRCSPKSGHDTVSWYQQALGQGPQFIFQYYEEEERQRGNFPDRFSGHQFPNYSSELNVNALLLGDSALYLCASSLIRDYEQYFGPGTRLTVT.

The rearrangement uses TRBV12-3 or TRBV12-4 and TRBJ1-4; D might be TRBD1 (5 bases). The CDR3 spans 12 residues. V was trimmed by 6 bases and J by 8 bases, leaving 10 bases between them. The CDR3 loop is CASSRRTEKLFF. The DNA for the CDR3 is TGTGCCAGCAGCCGCCGGACAGAAAAACTGTTTTTT.